The T cell receptor beta chain under discussion was sequenced for a study of CD8 T cells in Susac syndrome. Points from the study as a whole: The authors acknowledged that their TCR sequencing and HLA analysis involved a relatively small number of individuals.

cDNA came from approximately 0.5 to 1 ug RNA primed by random hexamers. TCRdb recomputed calls from the immunoSEQ multiplex PCR reads with MiXCR, one row per CDR3 protein. Seen here are about 280,000 distinct CDR3 sequences, about 85% observed once, and the top ten hold over 0.1%. In the case of this clonotype: Its specificity is unknown.

The patients who served as multiple sclerosis controls were treatment-naive and had stable or active relapsing-remitting disease that fulfilled the revised McDonald criteria. TEMRA cells were FACS-enriched, and CD8+ and CD4+ T cells were isolated negatively. This CDR3 has 15 amino acids. The V end was cut by 5 bases, the J end by 4 bases, with 14 bases between. The germline V gene has CDR1 SGHVS and CDR2 FQNEAQ. The receptor comes from a human donor with multiple sclerosis. Sequenced: CD8+ T cells from PBMCs. The chain links TRBV7-8 to TRBJ1-4, with no clear D. CDR3 sequence reads: CASSPRGVDNEKLFF. Here the CDR3 DNA reads TGTGCCAGCAGCCCCCGCGGGGTGGATAATGAAAAACTGTTTTTT.